This passage covers 24 T cell receptor beta chains from one sample sequenced in a study of blood T cell repertoires in COVID-19. This table comes from immunoSEQ multiplex PCR, and its TCRdb copy is limited to in-frame clones, with some not included. The table has over 45,000 clones, approximately 89% seen once; the top ten hold roughly a quarter. Input material: peripheral blood. These receptors were obtained from a woman older than 75 with acute or convalescent COVID-19.

The rearrangement links TRBV6-5 to TRBJ2-3, with D possibly being TRBD2 (5 bases). Looked up from germline, CDR1 is MNHEY and CDR2 is SVGAGI. The length of the CDR3 is 14 residues. Trimming shortened V by 7 bases and J by 4 bases, and 15 bases separated the two germline ends. The DNA for the CDR3 is TGTGCCAGCACCCAAGCGGTCCTTCCAGATACGCAGTATTTT. This sequence encodes CASTQAVLPDTQYF.

About this clone: Other DNA sequences of this sample code for an identical CDR3. This chain links TRBV7-8 with TRBJ2-4, with no clear D. With 2 bases removed from V and 0 bases from J, the gap between germline ends came to 8 bases. From germline, CDR1 is SGHVS and CDR2 FQNEAQ. The CDR3 is made up of 15 amino acids. Written as DNA, the CDR3 is TGTGCCAGCAGCTTAAGAGGCCTAGCCAAAAACATTCAGTACTTC. As protein: CASSLRGLAKNIQYF.

Turning to this clone: At one boundary the junction diverges from the germline segment, which might be a read error. The gene calls are TRBV27 and TRBJ2-3, with D possibly matching TRBD2 (6 bases). There are 16 residues in the CDR3. CDR1 MNHEY and CDR2 SMNVEV come from the germline V gene (reference sequence). The CDR3 here is CASSTPRGVSTDTQYF. The CDR3 DNA sequence: TGCGCCAGCAGCACGCCGCGCGGGGTTAGCACAGATACGCAGTATTTT.

V usage is TRBV5-1 and J usage is TRBJ1-4, with TRBD1 matching 7 bases. After removal of 0 bases from V and 7 bases from J, the junction contained 3 bases not matched to a gene. CDR3 length: 14 amino acids. Germline loops: CDR1 SGHRS, CDR2 YFSETQ. This CDR3 is CASSLGDSREKLFF. The DNA for the CDR3 is TGCGCCAGCAGCTTGGGGGACAGCCGTGAAAAACTGTTTTTT.

This clone has a handful of counts. The DNA of the CDR3 is TGTGCCAGCAGCACAGCGACAGGGAATCAGCCCCAGCATTTT. Translated, it gives CASSTATGNQPQHF. V gene TRBV7-9 combines with J gene TRBJ1-5; 7 bases are shared with TRBD1. Germline lookup yields CDR1 SEHNR and CDR2 FQNEAQ (reference sequence). Trimming took 5 bases from V and 4 from J; bases not matched to a gene: 5. This CDR3 has 14 residues.

This clone was detected a few times. V gene TRBV28 combines with J gene TRBJ1-5; a possible D gene is TRBD1 (5 bases). Germline V CDR1 and CDR2: MDHEN, SYDVKM. The CDR3 sequence is 14 residues long. Trimming removed 5 bases from V and 6 bases from J, with 14 bases in between. This CDR3 reads CASSVRAGGQPQHF. The DNA of the CDR3 is TGTGCCAGCAGTGTCCGGGCCGGGGGTCAGCCCCAGCATTTT.

This CDR3 reads CASSLYRSAGETQYF. The DNA of the CDR3 is TGCGCCAGCAGCTTGTATCGCTCTGCGGGAGAGACCCAGTACTTC. The rearrangement links TRBV5-1 to TRBJ2-5; weak D call: TRBD2 (5 bases). This CDR3 has 15 residues. Germline V gene lookup returns CDR1 SGHRS and CDR2 YFSETQ. V was trimmed by 1 base and J by 4 bases, leaving 14 bases between them. Combining the CDR3 with reference TRBV5-1 and TRBJ2-5 gives the whole variable domain KAGVTQTPRYLIKTRGQQVTLSCSPISGHRSVSWYQQTPGQGLQFLFEYFSETQRNKGNFPGRFSGRQFSNSRSEMNVSTLELGDSALYLCASSLYRSAGETQYFGPGTRLLVL.

The J gene is TRBJ1-1, the V gene TRBV20-1; perhaps TRBD1 as D (6 bases). CDR1 and CDR2 from the germline V gene are DFQATT and SNEGSKA (reference sequence). This CDR3 is 15 amino acids long. Trimming took off 3 bases at V and 1 base at J, with 15 bases between the two ends. In DNA, the CDR3 is TGCAGTGCTAGTTCTACCGGGACACCGAACACTGAAGCTTTCTTT. It codes for CSASSTGTPNTEAFF.

The chain links TRBV7-2 to TRBJ2-3, with 14 bases aligning to TRBD2. The germline V gene has CDR1 SGHTA and CDR2 FQGNSA. This CDR3 spans 15 amino acids. Trimming cost V 2 bases and J 10 bases; bases outside gene matches: 5. The CDR3 nucleotides read TGTGCCAGCAGCTTAATGGGACTAGCGGGGGAGCCGCAGTATTTT. Amino acid sequence: CASSLMGLAGEPQYF.

This sequence joins TRBV12-5 and TRBJ1-1, with 9 positions matching TRBD1. CDR3 length: 19 residues. Germline assignment: CDR1 LGHNT and CDR2 FRNRAP. V lost 0 bases, J lost 0 bases, and 11 bases stayed unmatched. CDR3 residues: CASGLVRLGQGKMNTEAFF. The CDR3 DNA reads TGTGCTAGTGGTTTGGTACGCCTGGGACAGGGAAAGATGAACACTGAAGCTTTCTTT. The full variable domain, in which reference TRBV12-5 and TRBJ1-1 provide the parts outside the CDR3, is DARVTQTPRHKVTEMGQEVTMRCQPILGHNTVFWYRQTMMQGLELLAYFRNRAPLDDSGMPKDRFSAEMPDATLATLKIQPSEPRDSAVYFCASGLVRLGQGKMNTEAFFGQGTRLTVV.

The genes are TRBV5-4 and TRBJ2-5; 7 nucleotides align to TRBD1. The V segment lost 1 base and the J segment 4 bases; nucleotides outside the gene matches: 10. CDR3 length equals 16 residues. Germline V gene data show CDR1 as SGHNT and CDR2 as YYREEE (reference sequence). The DNA of the CDR3 is TGTGCCAGCAGCTTGTCAACAGGGACAGTGGGAGAGACCCAGTACTTC. Translating it yields CASSLSTGTVGETQYF.

The V gene is TRBV19, the J gene TRBJ2-2, with D uncertain. The CDR3 covers 15 residues. V lost 3 bases, J lost 5 bases, and 13 bases lay in between. Germline-derived CDR1 and CDR2 are LNHDA and SQIVND (reference sequence). In nucleotides, the CDR3 is TGTGCCAGTAGTATCCCCTCCGTCCGGACCGGGGAGCTGTTTTTT. Its protein is CASSIPSVRTGELFF.

The rearrangement links TRBV4-1 to TRBJ1-6; 9 nucleotides match TRBD1. Trimming cost V 1 base and J 8 bases; bases outside gene matches: 3. The CDR3 consists of 15 residues. Germline V lookup: CDR1 MGHRA, CDR2 YSYEKL. The CDR3 region is CASSQVGDRDSPLHF. The CDR3 DNA is TGCGCCAGCAGCCAAGTCGGGGACAGGGATTCACCCCTCCACTTT.

The chain uses TRBV6-4 and TRBJ2-2; 9 bases agree with TRBD1. Germline-derived CDR1 and CDR2 are MRHNA and SNTAGT. V dropped 5 bases and J dropped 6; count of bases not matched to a gene: 1. This CDR3 has 13 amino acids. CDR3 sequence (DNA): TGTGCCAGCAGTAACAGGGGGCCCGGGGAGCTGTTTTTT. Translation gives CASSNRGPGELFF.

The chain combines TRBV9 with TRBJ2-5, with 10 bases identical to TRBD1. V shed 3 bases and J 1 base; nucleotides not matched to a gene: 3. Germline V CDR1 and CDR2: SGDLS, YYNGEE. This CDR3 region has 15 residues. The CDR3 coding sequence is TGTGCCAGCAGCGGCCGGACAGGGGGCCAAGAGACCCAGTACTTC. Its protein product is CASSGRTGGQETQYF.

Details on this clone: The same CDR3 can be traced to other DNA sequences in this sample. The V gene is TRBV5-1, the J gene TRBJ1-1; D possibly corresponds to TRBD1 (5 bases). The CDR3 consists of 13 residues. The V end was cut by 2 bases, the J end by 4 bases, with 9 bases between. The germline CDR1 and CDR2 sequences are SGHRS and YFSETQ. CDR3 sequence (DNA): TGCGCCAGCAGCTTTGGGAGGGGCACTGAAGCTTTCTTT. Protein: CASSFGRGTEAFF.

The chain links TRBV14 to TRBJ2-3; TRBD1 aligns across 11 bases. The CDR3 extends over 15 amino acids. V was pared by 4 bases and J by 6 bases, with 6 bases of the junction left unmatched. The germline V gene encodes CDR1 SGHDN and CDR2 FVKESK. As DNA, the CDR3 is TGTGCCAGCAGCCCCGGACAGGGGGCTGGGGATACGCAGTATTTT. Residues: CASSPGQGAGDTQYF. Variable domain in full (rest from reference TRBV14 and TRBJ2-3): EAGVTQFPSHSVIEKGQTVTLRCDPISGHDNLYWYRRVMGKEIKFLLHFVKESKQDESGMPNNRFLAERTGGTYSTLKVQPAELEDSGVYFCASSPGQGAGDTQYFGPGTRLTVL.

The chain's CDR3 is CASSVRETQYF. The CDR3 nucleotides read TGTGCCAGCAGCGTCCGGGAGACCCAGTACTTC. The chain uses TRBV11-2 and TRBJ2-5; the D is unclear. The length of the CDR3 is 11 residues. Trimming shortened V by 5 bases and J by 5 bases, and 6 bases separated the two germline ends. Looked up from germline, CDR1 is SGHAT and CDR2 is FQNNGV.

This chain joins TRBV19 and TRBJ2-2, with 7 positions matching TRBD1. Germline-derived CDR1 and CDR2 are LNHDA and SQIVND (reference sequence). V was pared by 10 bases and J by 0 bases, with 8 bases of the junction left unmatched. The CDR3 runs to 15 residues. Here the CDR3 reads CATDPGTANTGELFF. Written as DNA, the CDR3 is TGTGCCACCGATCCCGGGACAGCGAACACCGGGGAGCTGTTTTTT.

The rearrangement uses TRBV5-4 and TRBJ1-4; possibly TRBD1 for D (5 bases). V lost 0 bases to trimming and J lost 2 bases, with 11 bases between them. This CDR3 has 16 amino acids. Germline values: CDR1 SGHNT, CDR2 YYREEE (reference sequence). CDR3 in amino acids: CASSLAGFGTNEKLFF. For the CDR3, the DNA is TGTGCCAGCAGCTTGGCAGGGTTTGGTACTAATGAAAAACTGTTTTTT.

The V gene is TRBV7-2, the J gene TRBJ1-5, with a possible D match to TRBD1 (5 bases). The CDR3 contains 13 residues. The V gene's germline CDR1 is SGHTA and CDR2 FQGNSA. The V end lost 1 base, the J end lost 6 bases, and 7 bases lay between the germline ends. CDR3 in DNA: TGTGCCAGCAGCTTAGAAGGGGTTCAGCCCCAGCATTTT. Its protein is CASSLEGVQPQHF.

The rearrangement uses TRBV19 and TRBJ2-2; D is possibly TRBD2 (5 bases). This CDR3 has 13 residues. Germline CDR1 and CDR2: LNHDA and SQIVND (reference sequence). Trimming left V 9 bases short and J 5 bases short, with 13 bases between. CDR3 sequence: CASREKGTGELFF. The CDR3 DNA is TGTGCCAGCCGGGAAAAAGGGACCGGGGAGCTGTTTTTT.

This chain joins TRBV6-5 and TRBJ2-2; 7 nucleotides match TRBD1. V was clipped by 5 bases and J by 1 base; unmatched bases: 4. This CDR3 is built from 15 residues. Germline V gene data show CDR1 as MNHEY and CDR2 as SVGAGI. The CDR3 loop reads CASSTRTGNTGELFF. The CDR3 nucleotides read TGTGCCAGCAGTACCCGGACAGGGAACACCGGGGAGCTGTTTTTT.

This clone was observed once. This chain joins TRBV2 and TRBJ1-1; the D is unclear. Germline assignment: CDR1 SNHLY and CDR2 FYNNEI. The CDR3 spans 14 residues. The V end was cut by 6 bases, the J end by 11 bases, with 22 bases between. The CDR3 loop is CASRTPRGWSGAFF. The CDR3 nucleotides are TGTGCCAGCAGGACCCCACGGGGATGGAGTGGGGCTTTCTTT. Looking up the rest from reference TRBV2 and TRBJ1-1 gives the full variable domain: EPEVTQTPSHQVTQMGQEVILRCVPISNHLYFYWYRQILGQKVEFLVSFYNNEISEKSEIFDDQFSVERPDGSNFTLKIRSTKLEDSAMYFCASRTPRGWSGAFFGQGTRLTVV.